This TCR beta chain was captured in a study of T cell responses to AZD1222 COVID-19 vaccine. Study overall: Doses given second, at about 4 or about 12 weeks, were pooled. General study findings and limits: Variant regions that are unmutated are reportedly the target of nearly half of spike-specific TCRs.

V was clipped by 0 bases and J by 5 bases, with 13 bases between them. The CDR3 has 14 amino acids. Germline CDR1 and CDR2: SQVTM and ANQGSEA. Of note for this clone: The antigen is unknown.

The protocol was immunoSEQ multiplex PCR, while the TCRdb copy is restricted to in-frame clones and leaves out a portion. This sample has roughly 120,000 clones; around 90% occur once, and the top ten carry 3.5% to 4.5%. The receptor comes from an adult in good health. This chain connects TRBV29-1 to TRBJ1-2; possible D gene TRBD1, 6 bases. The sample in question was peripheral blood, obtained on day 0 of AZD1222 vaccination. CDR3 in amino acids: CSVEDRGTPYGYTF. As DNA, the CDR3 is TGCAGCGTTGAAGATCGCGGGACACCATATGGCTACACCTTC.